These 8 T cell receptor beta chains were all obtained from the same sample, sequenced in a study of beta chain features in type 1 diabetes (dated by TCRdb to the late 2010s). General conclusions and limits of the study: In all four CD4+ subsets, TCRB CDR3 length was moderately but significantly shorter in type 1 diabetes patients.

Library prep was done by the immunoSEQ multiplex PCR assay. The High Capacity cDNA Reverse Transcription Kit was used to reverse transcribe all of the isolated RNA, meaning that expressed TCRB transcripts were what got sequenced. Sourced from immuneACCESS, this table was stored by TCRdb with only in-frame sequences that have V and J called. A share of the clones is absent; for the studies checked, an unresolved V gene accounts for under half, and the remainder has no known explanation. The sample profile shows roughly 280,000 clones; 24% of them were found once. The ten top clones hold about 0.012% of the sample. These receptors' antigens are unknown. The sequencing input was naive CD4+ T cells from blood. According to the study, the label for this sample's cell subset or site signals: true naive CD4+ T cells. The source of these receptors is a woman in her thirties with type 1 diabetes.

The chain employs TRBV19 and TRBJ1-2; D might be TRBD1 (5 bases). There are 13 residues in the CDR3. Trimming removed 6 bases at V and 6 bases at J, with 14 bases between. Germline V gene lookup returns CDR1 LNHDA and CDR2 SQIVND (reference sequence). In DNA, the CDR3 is TGTGCCAGTAGGGGGCTGGGTACGGATGGCTACACCTTC. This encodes CASRGLGTDGYTF.

The CDR3 DNA is TGTGCCAGCAGTCCGGTAACGGGGTCGTTATACAATGAGCAGTTCTTC. Its protein is CASSPVTGSLYNEQFF. The chain has TRBV27 and TRBJ2-1; weak D call: TRBD2 (5 bases). The CDR3 has 16 amino acids. V was cut by 5 bases and J by 4 bases, with 18 bases left in between. From germline, CDR1 is MNHEY and CDR2 SMNVEV (reference sequence).

CDR3 nucleotides: TGTGCCATCATGAGGGAAGCCGGGGCCAACGTCCTGACTTTC. This translates into CAIMREAGANVLTF. The rearrangement links TRBV10-3 to TRBJ2-6, with a tentative D call TRBD2 (5 bases). Trimming took off 7 bases at V and 4 bases at J, with 11 bases between the two ends. Germline V CDR1 and CDR2: ENHRY, SYGVKD. The CDR3 has 14 amino acids.

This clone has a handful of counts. The CDR3 spells CASSLWRRGNQPQHF. CDR3 bases: TGTGCCAGCAGTTTATGGCGGAGGGGCAATCAGCCCCAGCATTTT. The chain employs TRBV28 and TRBJ1-5, with D unresolved. CDR3 length: 15 residues. The V gene lost 0 bases and the J gene lost 2 bases, with 8 bases spanning the gap. Looked up from germline, CDR1 is MDHEN and CDR2 is SYDVKM.

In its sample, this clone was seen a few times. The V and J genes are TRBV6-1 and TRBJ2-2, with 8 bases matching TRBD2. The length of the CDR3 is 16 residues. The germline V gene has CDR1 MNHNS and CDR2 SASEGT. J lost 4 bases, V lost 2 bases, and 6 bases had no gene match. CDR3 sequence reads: CASSEQRELGTGELFF. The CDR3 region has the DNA TGTGCCAGCAGTGAACAGCGGGAGCTAGGCACCGGGGAGCTGTTTTTT.

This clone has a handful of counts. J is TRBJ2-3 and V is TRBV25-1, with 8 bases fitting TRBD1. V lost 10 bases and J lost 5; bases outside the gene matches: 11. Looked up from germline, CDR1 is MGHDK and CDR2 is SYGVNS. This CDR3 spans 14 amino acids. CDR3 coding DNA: TGTGCCACCTCGAGGGCAGGGGGCGAAGATACGCAGTATTTT. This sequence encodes CATSRAGGEDTQYF.

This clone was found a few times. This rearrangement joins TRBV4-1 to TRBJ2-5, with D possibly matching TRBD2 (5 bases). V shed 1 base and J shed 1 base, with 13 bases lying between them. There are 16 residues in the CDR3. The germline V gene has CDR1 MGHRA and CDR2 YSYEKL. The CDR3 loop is CASSQGPWSGQETQYF. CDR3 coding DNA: TGCGCCAGCAGCCAAGGCCCGTGGAGCGGCCAAGAGACCCAGTACTTC.

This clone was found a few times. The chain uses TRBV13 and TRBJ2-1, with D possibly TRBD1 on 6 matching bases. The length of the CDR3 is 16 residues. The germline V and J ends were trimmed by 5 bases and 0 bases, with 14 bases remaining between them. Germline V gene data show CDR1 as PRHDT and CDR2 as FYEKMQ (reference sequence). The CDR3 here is CASSPEGGSSYNEQFF. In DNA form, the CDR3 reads TGTGCCAGCAGCCCAGAAGGGGGTAGCTCCTACAATGAGCAGTTCTTC.